This T cell receptor beta chain was documented in a study of T cells in Graves' hyperthyroidism and ophthalmopathy. Turning to the study itself: Peripheral blood draws took place at initial diagnosis, ahead of any treatment. General study points: Ophthalmopathy was separated from stable hyperthyroidism by a 13 V-J model. Most thyroid-expanded clonotypes above 0.001 were also found in blood.

In this sample, this clonotype turned up a few times. The antigen is undetermined. Amplified TCR beta CDR3 regions derived from RNA transcripts. The HTBI primer set was used in a first-round RT-PCR of the TCR CDR3. MiXCR, applied by TCRdb to the multiplex PCR reads, yields one record per CDR3 protein. Of some 180,000 distinct CDR3 sequences detected, about a sixth appear once; the ten largest clones hold about half. Fresh peripheral blood, approximately 10 ml, was the source of the PBMCs. The V end was cut by 6 bases, the J end by 4 bases, with 10 bases between. Germline V gene data show CDR1 as SQVTM and CDR2 as ANQGSEA. This CDR3 contains 12 residues.

This TCR derives from a woman between 50 and 59 years old with Graves' hyperthyroidism. The specimen was blood. The V and J genes are TRBV29-1 and TRBJ1-5, with D uncertain. The CDR3 nucleotides read TGCAGCGTCCGGGATAATAATCAGCCCCAGCATTTT. Protein product: CSVRDNNQPQHF. Combining the CDR3 with reference TRBV29-1 and TRBJ1-5 gives the whole variable domain SAVISQKPSRDICQRGTSLTIQCQVDSQVTMMFWYRQQPGQSLTLIATANQGSEATYESGFVIDKFPISRPNLTFSTLTVSNMSPEDSSIYLCSVRDNNQPQHFGDGTRLSIL.